This T cell receptor (beta chain) was recorded in a study of shared clonotypes between healthy human individuals. Overall study context: Every donor yielded three CD4 naive, three CD4 memory, two CD8 naive and one CD8 memory plate.

TCRdb's copy holds only in-frame clones and misses some; the assay was immunoSEQ multiplex PCR. The sample includes about 1,800,000 clones, about 94% of them seen just once. The CDR3 contains 14 residues. The V gene end was trimmed by 5 bases and the J gene end by 5 bases; junction bases not matched to a gene: 3. The V gene's germline CDR1 is MNHEY and CDR2 SMNVEV (reference sequence). This clone was seen a single time. The naive CD8 subset, CD45RO-negative cells positively selected for CCR7, excluded terminally differentiated effector memory CD45RA+ cells. V gene TRBV27 combines with J gene TRBJ1-5; 10 bases line up with TRBD1. The TCR was taken from a man between 18 and 35 years old in good health. Material for sequencing was naive CD8+ T cells sorted from blood. The DNA of the CDR3 is TGTGCCAGCAGTCAGGGACAGGGGTATCAGCCCCAGCATTTT. Amino acids: CASSQGQGYQPQHF.